This paragraph covers one T cell receptor (beta chain) sequence. This clonotype was seen once. Its antigen is still unknown. An end of the junction differs from the germline gene, which may be a read error. RNA was isolated from bulk, unsorted tissue, and RNA quality was assessed with a NanoDrop ND-1000 and an Agilent 2100. For the normal lung samples, distant non-tumor tissue was collected more than 3 cm away from the tumor edge. Donors were newly diagnosed lung cancer patients admitted for thoracic surgery in China between August and November 2014, without prior chemotherapy. Anyone who had undergone radiotherapy or chemotherapy before, or who had another cancer at the same time, was left out of the study. Pieces of surgical tissue measuring about 1-2.1 cm3 were kept in RNAlater solution and stored at -80 degrees C until use. Library method: multiplex PCR. The sequencer was an Illumina HiSeq 2500. Following protocols modified from ARM-PCR, the researchers constructed TCRbeta libraries through three rounds of nested PCR with primers (Table S4). PCR products of 200-500 bp were gel-excised and purified with the QIAquick gel extraction kit before sequencing. Regarding the original processing steps: Trimmomatic was used to clean the reads, FLASH was used to merge the reads into complete CDR3 sequences, and MiTCR was used to assign the reads to V(D)J germline segments. Clonal diversity was calculated as the inverse Simpson's index using VDJtools. A read counted as productive if the sequence was in-frame and lacked a premature stop codon. The raw public data were reprocessed by TCRdb itself: fastp quality trimming at Q25, MiXCR clonotype calling, in-frame beta chains only. One record per CDR3 amino acid sequence lists the most common genes and DNA. TCRdb's processing, not the authors' own work, is the source of the V and J calls. The sample data list around 74,000 distinct CDR3 sequences, and roughly 75% of these were observed just once. The top ten constitute 25% to 35% of the sample.

The sample comes from a study of tumor and adjacent non-tumor tissue in lung cancer (dated 2018 in TCRdb). As for the study more broadly: The cohort included around twelve adenocarcinoma, a couple of squamous cell carcinoma and 1 small cell lung cancer patients. TCRbeta CDR3 sequencing was performed on about 30 paired specimens, with one tumor sample and one normal lung sample collected per patient. The 15 or so patients were aged about 31 to 76 years, included 10 men and 5 women, and had TNM stage I to III disease. Sequencing generated a total of around 120 million productive TCRbeta reads, averaging about 4 million reads per sample. Bulk TCRbeta repertoires were compared between lung tumor tissue and matched distant non-tumor lung tissue obtained from approximately 15 lung cancer patients. Overall results and qualifications from the work: The cohort had only 15 or so patients, and the authors noted that larger samples and more detailed clinical data are needed. The methods do not name the sequencing platform or mention unique molecular identifiers. Younger patients had significantly higher TCR diversity, and higher tumor TCR diversity was associated with shorter overall and disease-free survival. The top 100 clones made up a significantly larger cumulative share of the repertoire in normal lung than in tumor tissue. Tumor tissue showed significantly higher TCR diversity (inverse Simpson) than normal lung tissue, at 431.37 vs 166.20 (P = 0.0075, Mann-Whitney U test). Peripheral blood was not sequenced, so blood TCRbeta repertoires in these lung cancer patients were not examined.

Sample: distant non-tumor lung tissue. The sequence derives from a woman aged 50 to 65 with non-small cell lung cancer.

The CDR3 region has the sequence CSARGLTGVDEQLF. The DNA is as follows: TGCAGTGCTAGAGGACTAACGGGAGTCGATGAGCAGCTCTTC. The receptor chain draws on TRBV20-1 and TRBJ2-1; TRBD2 might be the D gene, on 6 matching bases. The CDR3 covers 14 residues, taking in both the cysteine and the phenylalanine. The kept DNA is CDR3 alone, 42 bases in frame from the first base. The germline V gene (reference sequence) yields DFQATT for CDR1 and SNEGSKA for CDR2.